This TCR beta chain was captured in a study of T-cell reconstitution after alpha-beta-depleted transplantation in children. A TCRbeta library incorporating unique molecular identifiers was prepared. TCRdb passed the PCR reads through MiXCR, listing each CDR3 protein once. The sample consists of some 300,000 distinct CDR3 sequences, over 7% of them appearing once. This clonotype was seen more than once but under ten times. The antigen is unknown. Findings and limits, study-wide: The origin of high day-60 TCRbeta diversity in some patients lay in surviving recipient T cells and thymic progenitors. T-cell numbers and diversity one year post-transplant derived largely from freshly generated T cells. There were reportedly several hundred expanded graft clones from which alpha-beta T cells came about two months after transplant.

The CDR3 consists of 15 residues. The ends lost 6 bases at V and 1 base at J; junction bases unmatched: 8. Sequencing used peripheral blood, obtained 360 days after TCRalphabeta/CD19-depleted stem cell transplant. The rearrangement uses TRBV12-3 or TRBV12-4 and TRBJ2-7; TRBD2 agrees at 8 bases. This TCR was sampled from a female patient under 10 years old who had a stem cell transplant for Fanconi anemia, so the T cells may come from the graft donor. As DNA, the CDR3 is TGTGCCAGCAGCACACAACTAGCGGAGTCCTACGAGCAGTACTTC. Translation: CASSTQLAESYEQYF.